Listed here are 27 T cell receptor beta chains from one sample, sequenced in a study of blood T cell repertoires in COVID-19 (dated by TCRdb to between 2020 and 2021). The library relied on the immunoSEQ multiplex PCR assay. Drawn from immuneACCESS, this table holds only the in-frame rearrangements with V and J called that TCRdb kept. Clones are partly lost; checked studies trace under half to an unresolved V gene and leave the rest unexplained. Counted in this sample were 100,000 to 150,000 clones; about 88% of them appeared once. The biggest ten clones account for roughly 1.2% of the sample. Sequencing input: peripheral blood. The receptors come from a woman of 80 years or more with acute or convalescent COVID-19.

The chain is built from TRBV2 and TRBJ2-1; 7 bases are a match to TRBD2. Germline CDR1 reads SNHLY; CDR2 reads FYNNEI. With V trimmed by 7 bases and J by 9 bases, 12 bases remained unmatched. This CDR3 is 14 amino acids long. Here the CDR3 reads CASISSGFQGEQFF. The DNA for the CDR3 is TGTGCCAGCATAAGTAGCGGGTTCCAGGGTGAGCAGTTCTTC. Combining the CDR3 with reference TRBV2 and TRBJ2-1 gives the whole variable domain EPEVTQTPSHQVTQMGQEVILRCVPISNHLYFYWYRQILGQKVEFLVSFYNNEISEKSEIFDDQFSVERPDGSNFTLKIRSTKLEDSAMYFCASISSGFQGEQFFGPGTRLTVL.

The chain recombines TRBV19 with TRBJ1-5; a weak D match, TRBD1 (6 bases). There are 15 residues in the CDR3. Germline CDR1 and CDR2: LNHDA and SQIVND (reference sequence). V was clipped by 7 bases and J by 0 bases, with 13 bases between them. The CDR3: CASTQGSHSNQPQHF. DNA for the CDR3: TGTGCCAGTACCCAGGGGTCTCATAGCAATCAGCCCCAGCATTTT.

The DNA for the CDR3 is TGTGCCAGCAGCTTTACAGGGATCAATTCACCCCTCCACTTT. It is translated as CASSFTGINSPLHF. J is TRBJ1-6 and V is TRBV7-8, with a tentative D call TRBD1 (6 bases). This CDR3 spans 14 amino acids. CDR1 is SGHVS and CDR2 is FQNEAQ in the germline V gene. Trimming removed 3 bases from V and 7 bases from J, with 10 bases in between.

V and J are TRBV2 and TRBJ1-2; possibly TRBD1 for D (5 bases). The length of the CDR3 is 12 residues. Trimming took 2 bases from V and 10 from J, leaving 11 bases between them. The germline CDR1 and CDR2 sequences are SNHLY and FYNNEI. The DNA of the CDR3 is TGTGCCAGCAGTGAACGTGTGGGGCTCTACACCTTC. Translating it yields CASSERVGLYTF.

The rearrangement joins TRBV5-1 to TRBJ1-1; TRBD1 is a possible D gene (5 bases). Germline-derived CDR1 and CDR2 are SGHRS and YFSETQ. The V gene lost 1 base and the J gene lost 0 bases, with 13 bases spanning the gap. CDR3 length: 16 amino acids. CDR3 residues: CASSLSRPGMNTEAFF. CDR3 in DNA: TGCGCCAGCAGCTTGTCTCGGCCAGGGATGAACACTGAAGCTTTCTTT. The full variable domain, completed using reference TRBV5-1 and TRBJ1-1, is KAGVTQTPRYLIKTRGQQVTLSCSPISGHRSVSWYQQTPGQGLQFLFEYFSETQRNKGNFPGRFSGRQFSNSRSEMNVSTLELGDSALYLCASSLSRPGMNTEAFFGQGTRLTVV.

The V call is TRBV28, the J call TRBJ2-7; 14 bases align to TRBD2. J lost 5 bases, V lost 8 bases, and 2 bases had no gene match. CDR3 length: 13 residues. Germline CDR1 MDHEN, CDR2 SYDVKM. The DNA for the CDR3 is TGTGCCAGCGGGACTAGCGGGAGACACGAGCAGTACTTC. It codes for CASGTSGRHEQYF.

This sequence joins TRBV3-1 (or the pseudogene TRBV3-2) and TRBJ1-6; TRBD1 might be the D (5 bases). This CDR3 spans 18 amino acids. CDR1 and CDR2 (germline): LGHDT, YNNKEL (reference sequence). V was pared by 1 base and J by 5 bases, with 18 bases between. The CDR3 here is CASSQVPVRRTNNSPLHF. CDR3 in DNA: TGTGCCAGCAGCCAAGTTCCTGTTCGTCGGACAAATAATTCACCCCTCCACTTT.

This clone was counted between two and nine times. The J gene is TRBJ2-5, the V gene TRBV5-5; D is unresolved. This CDR3 region has 13 residues. From germline, CDR1 is SGHKS and CDR2 YYEKEE (reference sequence). V was cut by 2 bases and J by 6 bases, with 11 bases left in between. The CDR3 nucleotides read TGTGCCAGCAGCTTTGGCCTCACGCAGACCCAGTACTTC. Translating gives CASSFGLTQTQYF.

This clone has only a few counts. This chain uses TRBV19 with TRBJ2-5, with 8 bases that match TRBD2. The ends lost 1 base at V and 5 bases at J; junction bases unmatched: 6. CDR1 is LNHDA and CDR2 is SQIVND in the germline V gene (reference sequence). CDR3 length: 15 amino acids. CDR3 loop: CASSIVGTRSETQYF. CDR3 nucleotide sequence: TGTGCCAGTAGTATAGTTGGGACTAGGAGCGAGACCCAGTACTTC.

The gene calls are TRBV6-1 and TRBJ2-3; D gene ambiguous. The CDR3 runs to 15 residues. Germline V gives CDR1 MNHNS, CDR2 SASEGT. V was shortened by 2 bases and J by 1 base, with 10 bases between the two germline ends. In DNA form, the CDR3 reads TGTGCCAGCAGTGAACAGACATACCGCACAGATACGCAGTATTTT. Translating gives CASSEQTYRTDTQYF.

V usage is TRBV2 and J usage is TRBJ2-5; TRBD2 matches at 9 bases. The length of the CDR3 is 16 residues. Germline CDR1 reads SNHLY; CDR2 reads FYNNEI. The trim removed 7 bases at V and 5 bases at J, leaving 14 bases unmatched. CDR3 amino acids: CASNRVAGLAGETQYF. Written as DNA, the CDR3 is TGTGCCAGCAATCGGGTTGCGGGACTAGCTGGTGAGACCCAGTACTTC.

The chain is built from TRBV9 and TRBJ2-3, with TRBD2 as a possible D gene (6 bases). The CDR3 is made up of 16 amino acids. Looked up from germline, CDR1 is SGDLS and CDR2 is YYNGEE. V dropped 4 bases and J dropped 1 base, with 16 bases sitting between them. DNA for the CDR3: TGTGCCAGCAGCTTAACCCCTAGCGTCCGCACAGATACGCAGTATTTT. It specifies CASSLTPSVRTDTQYF.

The J gene is TRBJ2-7, the V gene TRBV6-6, with D unresolved. Trimming took 5 bases from V and 1 from J, leaving 9 bases between them. CDR1 and CDR2 from the germline V gene are MNHNY and SVGAGI (reference sequence). The CDR3 contains 13 residues. CDR3 sequence reads: CASSPQESYEQYF. The CDR3 DNA is TGTGCCAGCAGTCCTCAGGAATCCTACGAGCAGTACTTC.

Worth noting for this clone: An end of the junction differs from the germline gene, which may be a read error. J is TRBJ1-2 and V is TRBV5-4; no reliable D call. Germline CDR1 and CDR2: SGHNT and YYREEE (reference sequence). The CDR3 length is 14 residues. Written as DNA, the CDR3 is TGTGCCAGCAGCTTGGATCTGGCGCAGGTTGAATTCTATTTC. It specifies CASSLDLAQVEFYF.

The chain recombines TRBV7-9 with TRBJ1-2; TRBD1 matches at 11 bases. Germline V gene data show CDR1 as SEHNR and CDR2 as FQNEAQ (reference sequence). The junction had 1 base not matched to a gene; V was cut back by 3 bases and J by 4 bases. The CDR3 is 14 amino acids. CDR3 sequence: CASSLGQGGYGYTF. In DNA form, the CDR3 reads TGTGCCAGCAGCTTGGGACAGGGGGGCTATGGCTACACCTTC.

This clone has just one count. V gene TRBV5-4 combines with J gene TRBJ2-3; D might be TRBD2 (5 bases). Between the trimmed V and J ends, which lost 0 bases and 4 bases, there was a span of 18 bases. Germline V gene lookup returns CDR1 SGHNT and CDR2 YYREEE (reference sequence). The CDR3 length is 17 residues. The CDR3 reads CASSLGLRQDSSDTQYF. The DNA for the CDR3 is TGTGCCAGCAGCTTGGGTTTGAGGCAGGACTCCTCAGATACGCAGTATTTT. Full variable domain (outside the CDR3, taken from reference TRBV5-4 and TRBJ2-3): ETGVTQSPTHLIKTRGQQVTLRCSSQSGHNTVSWYQQALGQGPQFIFQYYREEENGRGNFPPRFSGLQFPNYSSELNVNALELDDSALYLCASSLGLRQDSSDTQYFGPGTRLTVL.

V gene TRBV3-1 (or the pseudogene TRBV3-2) combines with J gene TRBJ1-1, with 7 positions matching TRBD1. The CDR3 has 15 residues. The germline gives CDR1 LGHDT, CDR2 YNNKEL (reference sequence). V shed 3 bases and J 0 bases; nucleotides not matched to a gene: 4. The CDR3 nucleotides read TGTGCCAGCAGCCACAGGGGGGCGGTGAACACTGAAGCTTTCTTT. This translates into CASSHRGAVNTEAFF.

This rearrangement joins TRBV5-1 to TRBJ2-1, with 10 nucleotides matching TRBD2. Germline V gives CDR1 SGHRS, CDR2 YFSETQ. The length of the CDR3 is 15 residues. Trimming cost V 4 bases and J 0 bases; bases outside gene matches: 1. The CDR3 loop reads CASSTSGNSYNEQFF. The DNA of the CDR3 is TGCGCCAGCAGCACTAGCGGGAACTCCTACAATGAGCAGTTCTTC.

The genes are TRBV4-1 and TRBJ2-1; possible D gene TRBD2, 7 bases. Germline V gene sequence: CDR1 MGHRA, CDR2 YSYEKL. Between the trimmed V and J ends, which lost 0 bases and 1 base, there was a span of 10 bases. The CDR3 consists of 16 residues. Written as DNA, the CDR3 is TGCGCCAGCAGCCAAGATAGGGGGGGTTCCTACAATGAGCAGTTCTTC. Translated, it gives CASSQDRGGSYNEQFF.

The chain uses TRBV5-4 and TRBJ1-6; D perhaps matches TRBD1 (6 bases). This CDR3 spans 13 amino acids. Trimming took off 4 bases at V and 7 bases at J, with 9 bases between the two ends. Germline V gene data show CDR1 as SGHNT and CDR2 as YYREEE (reference sequence). The CDR3 nucleotides read TGTGCCAGCAGCCATACAGGGAATTCACCCCTCCACTTT. This translates into CASSHTGNSPLHF.

The genes are TRBV5-1 and TRBJ2-3; a weak D match, TRBD2 (6 bases). Germline assignment: CDR1 SGHRS and CDR2 YFSETQ. The V and J ends lost 4 bases and 2 bases respectively, with 11 bases between them. CDR3 length: 14 amino acids. CDR3: CASSGGTNTDTQYF. In DNA form, the CDR3 reads TGCGCCAGCAGCGGGGGGACCAACACAGATACGCAGTATTTT.

This clone was recorded once. The genes are TRBV4-3 and TRBJ2-3; D not certain. Trimming took 4 bases from V and 8 from J, leaving 19 bases between them. This CDR3 has 15 residues. Germline CDR1 reads LGHNA; CDR2 reads YSLEER. The CDR3 bases are TGCGCCAGCAGCCCCGAGCCGGTAGAAAGTGCTACGCAGTATTTT. The encoded protein is CASSPEPVESATQYF.

The rearrangement links TRBV28 to TRBJ1-2; D ambiguous. The V end was cut by 3 bases, the J end by 6 bases, with 11 bases between. Germline assignment: CDR1 MDHEN and CDR2 SYDVKM. This CDR3 contains 13 residues. The CDR3 DNA sequence: TGTGCCAGCAGTTTTTTGGCATCCCATGGCTACACCTTC. Protein sequence: CASSFLASHGYTF.

The gene calls are TRBV27 and TRBJ1-1; D may be TRBD1 (5 bases). CDR1 MNHEY and CDR2 SMNVEV come from the germline V gene (reference sequence). V was shortened by 3 bases and J by 0 bases, with 8 bases between the two germline ends. CDR3 size: 14 residues. The chain's CDR3 is CASSLNRLNTEAFF. CDR3 nucleotides: TGTGCCAGCAGTTTGAACAGGCTGAACACTGAAGCTTTCTTT.

The gene calls are TRBV10-1 and TRBJ2-2; no firm D call. The CDR3 extends over 16 amino acids. Per the germline V gene, CDR1 is WNHNN and CDR2 is SYGVQD (reference sequence). V was clipped by 2 bases and J by 0 bases, with 10 bases between them. CDR3 in amino acids: CASSESSPANTGELFF. The DNA of the CDR3 is TGCGCCAGCAGTGAGAGTAGCCCGGCGAACACCGGGGAGCTGTTTTTT.

The V call is TRBV12-3 or TRBV12-4, the J call TRBJ1-1; D not certain. This CDR3 region has 11 residues. V lost 7 bases and J lost 11, with 14 bases in between. The CDR3 coding sequence is TGTGCCAGCACAAGACACCGTACTGCTTTCTTT. Its translation: CASTRHRTAFF.

This chain uses TRBV5-1 with TRBJ1-1; D may be TRBD1 (6 bases). CDR3 size: 15 residues. Germline V gene data show CDR1 as SGHRS and CDR2 as YFSETQ. The V and J ends lost 0 bases and 1 base respectively, with 10 bases between them. CDR3 sequence reads: CASSLVGGPNTEAFF. The CDR3 nucleotides read TGCGCCAGCAGCTTGGTAGGGGGACCGAACACTGAAGCTTTCTTT.